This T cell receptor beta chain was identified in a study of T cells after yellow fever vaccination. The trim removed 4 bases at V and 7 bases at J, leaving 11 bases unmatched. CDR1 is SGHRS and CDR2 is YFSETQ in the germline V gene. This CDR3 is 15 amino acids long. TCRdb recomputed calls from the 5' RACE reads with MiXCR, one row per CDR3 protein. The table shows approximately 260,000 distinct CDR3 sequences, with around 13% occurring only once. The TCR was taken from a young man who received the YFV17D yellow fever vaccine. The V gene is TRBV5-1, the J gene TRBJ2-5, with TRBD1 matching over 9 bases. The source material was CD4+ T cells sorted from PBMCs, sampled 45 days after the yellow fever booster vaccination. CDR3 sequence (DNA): TGCGCCAGCAGCGCGACCCGGGACAGGGTTGGGACCCAGTACTTC. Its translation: CASSATRDRVGTQYF.